The present TCR beta chain was sequenced within a study of blood T cell repertoires in COVID-19. This CDR3 has 15 amino acids. Germline values: CDR1 LNHNV, CDR2 YYDKDF (reference sequence). V gave up 4 bases and J gave up 8 bases, with 18 bases separating them. Generated by immunoSEQ multiplex PCR, the TCRdb table keeps only in-frame clones and is missing some. Of about 150,000 clones in the sample, roughly 89% were seen once. This clonotype was sampled from a man aged 45 to 65 with acute or convalescent COVID-19. The rearrangement links TRBV15 to TRBJ1-5; D may be TRBD1 (5 bases). Material for sequencing was peripheral blood. Here the CDR3 reads CATSTDGGPQEPQHF. As DNA, the CDR3 is TGTGCCACCAGCACGGACGGGGGACCACAGGAGCCCCAGCATTTT.